These 26 T cell receptor beta chains originate from one sample sequenced in a study of post-analysis software for immune sequencing data (dated by TCRdb to the mid-2010s). No antigen has been identified for these receptors. Study-level results and caveats: A handful of TRBV segments, including TRBV5-6, TRBV5-1 and TRBV20-1, were significantly more frequent in patients than controls.

Preparation of the library involved PCR. For sequencing, an Illumina HiSeq 2500 was employed. To reduce PCR and sequencing biases, unique molecular identifiers were built into the TCR beta cDNA libraries. TCRdb reran the public reads through fastp at Q25 and MiXCR, keeping productive beta chains. Each record represents a unique CDR3 protein, reported with the most common genes and DNA among its rows. In this sample the table shows about 460,000 distinct CDR3 sequences, nearly 45% of which occur a single time. The top ten hold about an eighth of the sample. Source material: blood. These receptors were collected from a girl between 5 and 17 years old with multiple sclerosis.

This clonotype has a handful of counts. This rearrangement joins TRBV29-1 to TRBJ1-1, with 7 bases matching TRBD1. This CDR3 contains 12 residues. V trimming: 7 bases; J trimming: 1 base; junction bases outside the gene matches: 3. Germline V gene data show CDR1 as SQVTM and CDR2 as ANQGSEA. The CDR3 is CSDRTGNTEAFF. CDR3 coding DNA: TGCAGCGACAGGACAGGGAACACTGAAGCTTTCTTT.

The chain combines TRBV7-2 with TRBJ2-1; D unresolved. Germline V gene sequence: CDR1 SGHTA, CDR2 FQGNSA. The CDR3 is 15 amino acids. Trimming pared 5 bases from V and 4 bases from J, leaving 15 bases between. This CDR3 reads CASSPSSSAYNEQFF. CDR3 in DNA: TGTGCCAGCAGCCCCTCTTCCTCGGCATACAATGAGCAGTTCTTC.

This chain links TRBV18 with TRBJ2-7, with 8 bases that match TRBD1. Germline values: CDR1 KGHSH, CDR2 LQKENI. The CDR3 is 17 amino acids. Trimming removed 6 bases from V and 3 bases from J; junction bases left unmatched: 16. CDR3 bases: TGTGCCAGCTCTGCGGGACAGGAGTGGGATGGAGTCTACGAGCAGTACTTC. The encoded protein is CASSAGQEWDGVYEQYF.

Here the CDR3 DNA reads TGCACCGCAAAAACGGGACTAGGAGGAGATAAGCAGTTCTTC. Encoded protein: CTAKTGLGGDKQFF. The chain employs TRBV29-1 and TRBJ2-1; TRBD2 matches 8 bases. Germline values: CDR1 SQVTM, CDR2 ANQGSEA. This CDR3 comprises 14 residues.

This chain uses TRBV29-1 with TRBJ2-7; 9 bases are shared with TRBD1. Germline loops: CDR1 SQVTM, CDR2 ANQGSEA. Trimming removed 6 bases from V and 3 bases from J; junction bases left unmatched: 6. The CDR3 is 13 amino acids. CDR3 protein: CSVYGTGYYEQYF. In DNA, the CDR3 is TGCAGCGTCTACGGGACAGGGTACTACGAGCAGTACTTC.

The DNA of the CDR3 is TGCAGTGCTAGTGACGGGGGCAATCAGCCCCAGCATTTT. Translated: CSASDGGNQPQHF. The chain joins TRBV20-1 to TRBJ1-5; no reliable D call. Per germline, CDR1 DFQATT and CDR2 SNEGSKA (reference sequence). This CDR3 region has 13 residues. V shed 3 bases and J shed 2 bases, with 8 bases lying between them.

The sample holds a few counts of this clonotype. The V call is TRBV4-1, the J call TRBJ1-2; no firm D call. Germline CDR1 is MGHRA and CDR2 is YSYEKL. The V end was cut by 3 bases, the J end by 1 base, with 6 bases between. CDR3 size: 13 residues. CDR3 DNA sequence: TGCGCCAGCAGCCACTCGAATAACTATGGCTACACCTTC. It encodes CASSHSNNYGYTF.

The chain is built from TRBV12-3 or TRBV12-4 and TRBJ2-6, with 7 bases fitting TRBD1. CDR3 length equals 18 residues. With 6 bases clipped from V and 0 bases from J, the junction kept 11 bases outside the gene matches. DNA of the CDR3: TGTGCCAGCAGACCTGGACAGGCCATTCGCTCTGGGGCCAACGTCCTGACTTTC. Its translation: CASRPGQAIRSGANVLTF.

The chain uses TRBV7-2 and TRBJ2-1; a possible D gene is TRBD2 (6 bases). Germline CDR1 reads SGHTA; CDR2 reads FQGNSA. V lost 1 base and J lost 9, with 10 bases in between. This CDR3 contains 13 residues. Here the CDR3 DNA reads TGTGCCAGCAGCTTAGGCCGGGAGACTGAGCAGTTCTTC. Protein: CASSLGRETEQFF.

This chain connects TRBV29-1 to TRBJ1-1; 8 bases agree with TRBD1. The ends lost 1 base at V and 1 base at J; junction bases unmatched: 5. This CDR3 contains 15 residues. Germline CDR1 SQVTM, CDR2 ANQGSEA. The CDR3 protein is CSVEGTGYGNTEAFF. CDR3 DNA: TGCAGCGTTGAAGGGACAGGGTATGGGAACACTGAAGCTTTCTTT. The variable domain in full, with the rest retrieved from reference TRBV29-1 and TRBJ1-1, is SAVISQKPSRDICQRGTSLTIQCQVDSQVTMMFWYRQQPGQSLTLIATANQGSEATYESGFVIDKFPISRPNLTFSTLTVSNMSPEDSSIYLCSVEGTGYGNTEAFFGQGTRLTVV.

This clonotype has only a few counts. The rearrangement links TRBV29-1 to TRBJ2-1; D perhaps matches TRBD2 (5 bases). The CDR3 sequence is 15 residues long. In germline, CDR1 is SQVTM, CDR2 ANQGSEA. The ends were cut back, 6 bases at V and 4 bases at J, with 19 bases in the middle. The CDR3 loop is CSVDGLGEGYNEQFF. CDR3 in DNA: TGCAGCGTGGACGGCCTCGGGGAAGGTTACAATGAGCAGTTCTTC.

This sequence joins TRBV6-5 and TRBJ1-2; TRBD1 is a possible D gene (6 bases). The CDR3 runs to 13 residues. Per germline, CDR1 MNHEY and CDR2 SVGAGI. Trimming took 5 bases from V and 3 from J, leaving 10 bases between them. Written as DNA, the CDR3 is TGTGCCAGCAGTGTGGACAGACACTATGGCTACACCTTC. This codes for CASSVDRHYGYTF.

The rearrangement links TRBV7-2 to TRBJ1-2, with 9 bases matching TRBD1. The V and J ends lost 5 bases and 6 bases, in that order; junction bases with no gene match: 10. Germline V CDR1 and CDR2: SGHTA, FQGNSA. This CDR3 comprises 15 residues. The CDR3 loop reads CASSHPLDRGDGYTF. The CDR3 DNA sequence: TGTGCCAGCAGCCACCCTCTGGACAGGGGTGATGGCTACACCTTC.

The gene calls are TRBV20-1 and TRBJ1-2, with 8 bases matching TRBD1. V gave up 7 bases and J gave up 8 bases; unmatched junction bases: 9. This CDR3 spans 12 amino acids. Germline CDR1 reads DFQATT; CDR2 reads SNEGSKA (reference sequence). CDR3 nucleotide sequence: TGCAGTGTCACGTACAGGGGGAACGGCTACACCTTC. Translated, it gives CSVTYRGNGYTF.

The chain couples TRBV6-6 to TRBJ2-5, with D maybe TRBD1 (6 bases). Between the trimmed V and J ends, which lost 6 bases and 11 bases, there was a span of 22 bases. The CDR3 has 14 amino acids. Per germline, CDR1 MNHNY and CDR2 SVGAGI (reference sequence). CDR3 sequence (DNA): TGTGCCAGCAGACCAGGGGTTCGCGCAATTGAGCAGTACTTC. As protein: CASRPGVRAIEQYF.

V is TRBV4-3 and J is TRBJ1-5; 9 bases line up with TRBD1. The V gene's germline CDR1 is LGHNA and CDR2 YSLEER. The CDR3 is made up of 16 amino acids. Trimming took 3 bases from V and 6 from J; bases not matched to a gene: 9. The chain's CDR3 is CASSQSVQGAGQPQHF. The CDR3 nucleotides are TGCGCCAGCAGCCAGAGCGTACAGGGGGCAGGTCAGCCCCAGCATTTT.

This clonotype was counted a single time. The CDR3 DNA follows: TGTGCCAGCAGCTTAGGCTGGGGGCCTAAACCACCTAGCACAGATACGCAGTATTTT. Protein sequence: CASSLGWGPKPPSTDTQYF. The chain links TRBV13 to TRBJ2-3; D might be TRBD1 (6 bases). The germline CDR1 and CDR2 sequences are PRHDT and FYEKMQ (reference sequence). The length of the CDR3 is 19 residues. V shed 0 bases and J shed 0 bases, with 19 bases lying between them.

The V and J genes are TRBV6-1 and TRBJ2-7; D unresolved. Germline assignment: CDR1 MNHNS and CDR2 SASEGT. The V end lost 3 bases, the J end lost 2 bases, and 8 bases lay between the germline ends. The CDR3 is 13 amino acids. CDR3 sequence reads: CASSEQQTYEQYF. The CDR3 bases are TGTGCCAGCAGTGAGCAACAGACCTACGAGCAGTACTTC.

DNA of the CDR3: TGTGCCAGCAGCCCCGGGACTAGCGTTTACGAGCAGTACTTC. Protein: CASSPGTSVYEQYF. The chain carries TRBV3-1 and TRBJ2-7; 10 bases align to TRBD2. Germline V gene sequence: CDR1 LGHDT, CDR2 YNNKEL (reference sequence). CDR3 length: 14 amino acids. J was trimmed by 4 bases and V by 4 bases; bases with no gene match: 4.

In this sample, this clonotype turned up a few times. The genes are TRBV28 and TRBJ1-2; D remains unclear. The CDR3 runs 13 residues. CDR1 is MDHEN, CDR2 SYDVKM, per germline. Trimming shortened V by 4 bases and J by 3 bases, and 9 bases separated the two germline ends. The CDR3 DNA is TGTGCCAGCAGTTCCGATCCCGACTATGGCTACACCTTC. Translation: CASSSDPDYGYTF.

This chain joins TRBV28 and TRBJ2-1, with D perhaps matching TRBD2 (5 bases). Trimming stripped 5 bases from V and 8 bases from J, with 16 bases between. The CDR3 is 14 residues long. Germline V gives CDR1 MDHEN, CDR2 SYDVKM. The CDR3: CASSLRRPMDEQFF. The CDR3 bases are TGTGCCAGCAGTCTAAGGAGGCCCATGGATGAGCAGTTCTTC.

V and J are TRBV28 and TRBJ2-6, with no clear D. Per germline, CDR1 MDHEN and CDR2 SYDVKM. The CDR3 is made up of 13 amino acids. V was shortened by 11 bases and J by 4 bases, with 12 bases between the two germline ends. Written as DNA, the CDR3 is TGTGCCGGATCACTGCGAGGGGCCAACGTCCTGACTTTC. It translates to CAGSLRGANVLTF.

This clonotype was detected only once. The chain employs TRBV14 and TRBJ1-4, with D unclear. Trimming shortened V by 1 base and J by 0 bases, and 9 bases separated the two germline ends. Germline V gene lookup returns CDR1 SGHDN and CDR2 FVKESK. This CDR3 spans 16 amino acids. The CDR3 protein is CASSQVITATNEKLFF. CDR3 in DNA: TGTGCCAGCAGCCAAGTAATCACAGCAACTAATGAAAAACTGTTTTTT.

This clonotype turned up a few times. The gene calls are TRBV20-1 and TRBJ2-1; a weak D match, TRBD1 (6 bases). The CDR3 runs to 13 residues. Germline lookup yields CDR1 DFQATT and CDR2 SNEGSKA (reference sequence). V shed 6 bases and J shed 9 bases, with 18 bases lying between them. CDR3 DNA sequence: TGCAGTGCAAGGGACCTGGGGGCCGGTGAGCAGTTCTTC. Its translation is CSARDLGAGEQFF.

J is TRBJ2-5 and V is TRBV7-9; 8 positions match TRBD2. V shed 1 base and J 2 bases; nucleotides not matched to a gene: 6. The CDR3 sequence is 16 residues long. The germline gives CDR1 SEHNR, CDR2 FQNEAQ (reference sequence). The CDR3 loop reads CASSLGPGTRQETQYF. Written as DNA, the CDR3 is TGTGCCAGCAGCTTAGGCCCCGGGACTAGGCAAGAGACCCAGTACTTC.

This chain connects TRBV24-1 to TRBJ2-1, with TRBD2 matching over 9 bases. After removal of 1 base from V and 4 bases from J, the junction contained 13 bases not matched to a gene. The germline gives CDR1 KGHDR, CDR2 SFDVKD. The CDR3 is made up of 19 amino acids. The CDR3 DNA sequence: TGTGCCACCAGTGATTTCTCTAGCGGGAACACCCCCGAGTACAATGAGCAGTTCTTC. Encoded protein: CATSDFSSGNTPEYNEQFF.